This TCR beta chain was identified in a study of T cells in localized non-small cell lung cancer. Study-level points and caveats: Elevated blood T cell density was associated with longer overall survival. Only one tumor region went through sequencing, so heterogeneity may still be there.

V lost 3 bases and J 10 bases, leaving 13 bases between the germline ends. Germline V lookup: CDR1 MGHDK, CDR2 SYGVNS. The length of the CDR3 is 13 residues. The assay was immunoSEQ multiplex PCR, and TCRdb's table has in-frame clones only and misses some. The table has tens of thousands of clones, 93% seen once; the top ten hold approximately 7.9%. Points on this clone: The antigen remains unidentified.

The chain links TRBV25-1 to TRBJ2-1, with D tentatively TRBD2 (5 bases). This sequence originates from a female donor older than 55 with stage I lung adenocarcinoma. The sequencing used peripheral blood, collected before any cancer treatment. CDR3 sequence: CASSDDFGLEQFF. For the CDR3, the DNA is TGTGCCAGCAGTGATGATTTCGGACTGGAGCAGTTCTTC.